The rows below give T cell receptor beta chains drawn from one sample of a study of control samples from healthy donors and cancer patients. Only in-frame clones appear in the TCRdb table, and some are missing; sequencing was by immunoSEQ multiplex PCR. The table includes about 190,000 clones, just under 95% detected once. The sample consisted of blood. These receptors all stem from a man aged 18 to 29 in good health. The conserved cysteine and the conserved F or W are not part of the CDR3 here. Each record gives: V gene, CDR3 protein.

V gene: TRBV12-3/TRBV12-4; CDR3 protein: ASTLRGDQPQH
V gene: TRBV29-1; CDR3 protein: SGAGGIADTQY
V gene: TRBV9; CDR3 protein: ASSRPAQGANEQF
V gene: TRBV4-2; CDR3 protein: ASSQDGGSSYEQY
V gene: TRBV12-2; CDR3 protein: ASRPKGQLVYEQY
V gene: TRBV5-1; CDR3 protein: ASSSSGTGSAGLGKQF
V gene: TRBV18; CDR3 protein: ASSPQADSYSYNSPLH
V gene: TRBV7-3; CDR3 protein: ASSPLTILTEAF
V gene: TRBV10-2; CDR3 protein: ASRVRGVASGTGELF
V gene: TRBV10-3; CDR3 protein: AISESEGQGIYGYT
V gene: TRBV14; CDR3 protein: ASSRGTGANTYEQY
V gene: TRBV9; CDR3 protein: ASSSPRQGGNEKLF
V gene: TRBV30; CDR3 protein: AWRNRQGNTEAF
V gene: TRBV10-3; CDR3 protein: AMGLGSYNSPLH
V gene: TRBV2; CDR3 protein: ASSVDRANEKLF